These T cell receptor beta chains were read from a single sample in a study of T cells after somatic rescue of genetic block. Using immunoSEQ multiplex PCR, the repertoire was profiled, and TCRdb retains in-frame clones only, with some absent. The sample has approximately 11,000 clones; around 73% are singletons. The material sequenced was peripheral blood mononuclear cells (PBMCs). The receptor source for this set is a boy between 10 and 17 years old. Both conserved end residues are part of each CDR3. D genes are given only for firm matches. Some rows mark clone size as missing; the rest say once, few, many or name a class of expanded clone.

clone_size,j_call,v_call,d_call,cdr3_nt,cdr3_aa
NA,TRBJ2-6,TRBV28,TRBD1,TGTGCCAGCAGTTTAAGGGACAGCTCCGGGGCCAACGTCCTGACTTTC,CASSLRDSSGANVLTF
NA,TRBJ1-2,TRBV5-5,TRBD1,TGTGCCAGCAGCTTAGGGGGACAGCCGGCTTATGGCTACACCTTC,CASSLGGQPAYGYTF
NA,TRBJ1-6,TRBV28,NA,TGTGCCAGCAGTAGACCCTCCTATAATTCACCCCTCCACTTT,CASSRPSYNSPLHF
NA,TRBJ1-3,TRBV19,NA,TGTGCCAGTGGACCTTGGATGTTGGGGGGAGCTGGAAACACCATATATTTT,CASGPWMLGGAGNTIYF
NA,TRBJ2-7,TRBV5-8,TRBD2,TGTGCCAGCAGCGGCACGACAGGGGGACTAGCGGGAGGGCTCGACGAGCAGTACTTC,CASSGTTGGLAGGLDEQYF
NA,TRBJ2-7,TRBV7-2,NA,TGTGCCAGCAGCCGGGACGTTTACGAGCAGTACTTC,CASSRDVYEQYF
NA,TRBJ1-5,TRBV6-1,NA,TGTGCCAGCAGGGAAAGGCAAGGGTCGACTAGCAATCAGCCCCAGCATTTT,CASRERQGSTSNQPQHF
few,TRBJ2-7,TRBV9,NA,TGTGCCAGCAGCGCCACAGGGTTCGAGCAGTACTTC,CASSATGFEQYF
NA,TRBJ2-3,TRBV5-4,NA,TGTGCCAGCAGCTTGTCAACAGGGATGCGGACAGATACGCAGTATTTT,CASSLSTGMRTDTQYF
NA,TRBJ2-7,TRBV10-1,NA,TGCGCCAGCAGTCCCCAGTGTCTCTTC,CASSPQCLF
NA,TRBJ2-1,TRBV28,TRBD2,TGTGCCAGTGAAAGCGGGAGCGCCTACAATGAGCAGTTCTTC,CASESGSAYNEQFF
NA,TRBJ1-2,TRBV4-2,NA,TGTGCCAGCAGCCAAGAAACAGGGAAGGCTAACTATGGCTACACCTTC,CASSQETGKANYGYTF
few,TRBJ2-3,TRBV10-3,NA,TGTGCCAGCCCAGAAAGGGATACGCAGTATTTT,CASPERDTQYF
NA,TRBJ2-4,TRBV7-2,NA,TGTGCCAGCAGCGCGGGACTCGTAAACATTCAGTACTTC,CASSAGLVNIQYF
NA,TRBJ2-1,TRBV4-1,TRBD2,TGCGCCAGCAGCCTCGGACTAGCGGCCCAAAGGTCTTACAATGAGCAGTTCTTC,CASSLGLAAQRSYNEQFF
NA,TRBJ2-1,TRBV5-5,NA,TGTGCCAGCAGCTTGTCCCGATCCTCTGAGCAGTTCTTC,CASSLSRSSEQFF
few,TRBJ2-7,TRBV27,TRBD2,TGTGCCAGCAGTTTAAACCGCGGGAGGGGGGCGCAGTACTTC,CASSLNRGRGAQYF
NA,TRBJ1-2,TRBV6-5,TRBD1,TGTGCCAGCAGCCCAGGGGGGGTCGGGTGGAATGGCTACACCTTC,CASSPGGVGWNGYTF
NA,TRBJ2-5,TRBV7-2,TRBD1,TGTGCCAGCAGTTCAGGGACAGCAATTAAGACCCAGTACTTC,CASSSGTAIKTQYF
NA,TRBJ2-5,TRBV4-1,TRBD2,TGCGCCAGCAGCCAAGTGAGAAGGACTAGCGGGGAAGAGACCCAGTACTTC,CASSQVRRTSGEETQYF
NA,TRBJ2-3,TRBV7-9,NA,TGTGCCAGCAGCCACATAACAGGGAAGGGGGCAGATACGCAGTATTTT,CASSHITGKGADTQYF
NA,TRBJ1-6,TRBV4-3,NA,TGCGCCAGCAGCCAAGGAGGGAGGGTGAGTTCACCCCTCCACTTT,CASSQGGRVSSPLHF
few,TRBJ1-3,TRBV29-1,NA,TGCAGCGCCCGATCTGGAAACACCATATATTTT,CSARSGNTIYF
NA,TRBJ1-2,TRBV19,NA,TGTGCCAGTAGTATGACAGGACAAGGCTACACCTTC,CASSMTGQGYTF
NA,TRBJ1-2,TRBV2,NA,TGTGCCAGCAGTGAAGCGCTTCAGGGTTTGAGTGGCTACACCTTC,CASSEALQGLSGYTF
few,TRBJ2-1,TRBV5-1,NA,TGCGCCAGCAGCTTGGGACTAGGCAGTGAGCAGTTCTTC,CASSLGLGSEQFF
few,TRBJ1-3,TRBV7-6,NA,TGTGCCAGCAGTCGGTCGGGGGGATCCTCTGGAAACACCATATATTTT,CASSRSGGSSGNTIYF
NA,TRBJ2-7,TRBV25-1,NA,TGTGCCAGCGGTTGGGGGGGCAAGCCAAAGGAGCAGTACTTC,CASGWGGKPKEQYF
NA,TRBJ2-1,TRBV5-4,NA,TGTGCCAGCAGCTTGGGAGTAGCGGCTTACAATGAGCAGTTCTTC,CASSLGVAAYNEQFF
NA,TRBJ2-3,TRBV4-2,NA,TGTGCCAGCAGCCCCACAGGGATTACTAGCACAGATACGCAGTATTTT,CASSPTGITSTDTQYF
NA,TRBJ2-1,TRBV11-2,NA,TGTGCCAGCAGAGGATACAATGAGCAGTTCTTC,CASRGYNEQFF
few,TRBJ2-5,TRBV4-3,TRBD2,TGCGCCGTCGTTGACGGGGGGGGTAGAGAGACCCAGTACTTC,CAVVDGGGRETQYF
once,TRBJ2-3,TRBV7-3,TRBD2,TGTGCCAGCAGCCCCCGTACTAGCGGTACAGATACGCAGTATTTT,CASSPRTSGTDTQYF
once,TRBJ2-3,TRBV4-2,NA,TGTGCCAGCAGCCAAGAAGGGCTAGCGTTAGATACGCAGTATTTT,CASSQEGLALDTQYF
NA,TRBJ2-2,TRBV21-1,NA,TGTGCCAGCAGCAAGTTAGGAGGAGGCGGGGAGCTGTTTTTT,CASSKLGGGGELFF
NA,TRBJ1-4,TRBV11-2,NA,TGTGCCAGCAGCTTAGATCACCAGGGTTTCGAAAAACTGTTTTTT,CASSLDHQGFEKLFF
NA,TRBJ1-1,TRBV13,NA,TGTGCCAGCAGCCGGAACATCGTAACTGAAGCTTTCTTT,CASSRNIVTEAFF
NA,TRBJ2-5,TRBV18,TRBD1,TGTGCCAGCTCACTGAACCGGGACAGGGGTCAAGAGACCCAGTACTTC,CASSLNRDRGQETQYF
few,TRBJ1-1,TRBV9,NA,TGTGCCAGCAGCGTAGATACCCGGACAGAGAACACTGAAGCTTTCTTT,CASSVDTRTENTEAFF
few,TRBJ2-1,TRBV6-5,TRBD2,TGTGCCAGCAACCTGGGGAGGGGCTACAATGAGCAGTTCTTC,CASNLGRGYNEQFF
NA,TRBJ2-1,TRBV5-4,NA,TGTGCCAGCAGCTTTGCACCAAGCTCCTACAATGAGCAGTTCTTC,CASSFAPSSYNEQFF
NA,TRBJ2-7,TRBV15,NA,TGTGCCACCAGCAGACGATGGGACCGAGACTACGAGCAGTACTTC,CATSRRWDRDYEQYF
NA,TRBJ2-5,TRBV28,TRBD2,TGTGCCAGCAGTTTATCCGGGGGGTATGAGACAGTCCAAGAGACCCAGTACTTC,CASSLSGGYETVQETQYF
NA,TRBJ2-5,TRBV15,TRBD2,TGTGCCACCAGCAGAGATTACAGGTCGGGCGGGAGAGGTAAAGAGACCCAGTACTTC,CATSRDYRSGGRGKETQYF
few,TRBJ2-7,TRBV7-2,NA,TGTGCCAGCAGCTTCGGTACGCAGGGCCGCGAGCAGTACTTC,CASSFGTQGREQYF
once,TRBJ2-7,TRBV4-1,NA,TGCGCCAGCAGCCAAGTTTGGGGCAGGTTCTACGAGCAGTACTTC,CASSQVWGRFYEQYF